These 8 T cell receptor beta chains originate from one sample sequenced in a study of cytomegalovirus exposure and HLA in healthy donors. The PCR made use of 60 Vbeta and 13 Jbeta primers. The assay was immunoSEQ multiplex PCR, and TCRdb's table has in-frame clones only and misses some. The sample includes approximately 160,000 clones, 64% of them seen just once. Input material: PBMCs. Source of these receptors: a woman in her twenties or thirties in good health and CMV-seropositive.

The rearrangement joins TRBV5-1 to TRBJ2-1, with 11 positions matching TRBD2. The V gene's germline CDR1 is SGHRS and CDR2 YFSETQ. CDR3 size: 15 residues. The J segment lost 6 bases and the V segment lost 4 bases, leaving 6 bases of the junction unmatched. CDR3 nucleotides: TGCGCCAGCAGCCGAACTAGCGGGAGTGTCAATGAGCAGTTCTTC. This encodes CASSRTSGSVNEQFF. Using reference TRBV5-1 and TRBJ2-1 for the parts outside the CDR3, the full variable domain is KAGVTQTPRYLIKTRGQQVTLSCSPISGHRSVSWYQQTPGQGLQFLFEYFSETQRNKGNFPGRFSGRQFSNSRSEMNVSTLELGDSALYLCASSRTSGSVNEQFFGPGTRLTVL.

The chain links TRBV6-1 to TRBJ2-7; D call uncertain. CDR3 size: 11 residues. Between the trimmed V and J ends, which lost 6 bases and 3 bases, there was a span of 6 bases. The germline CDR1 and CDR2 sequences are MNHNS and SASEGT. The CDR3 region is CASSEFYEQYF. CDR3 bases: TGTGCCAGCAGCGAGTTCTACGAGCAGTACTTC.

The rearrangement joins TRBV19 to TRBJ2-1; 7 bases map to TRBD2. Germline assignment: CDR1 LNHDA and CDR2 SQIVND (reference sequence). V was clipped by 1 base and J by 5 bases; unmatched bases: 11. The CDR3 sequence is 17 residues long. The CDR3 loop is CASSIARSGTTDNEQFF. CDR3 coding DNA: TGTGCCAGTAGTATAGCCAGAAGCGGGACTACCGACAATGAGCAGTTCTTC. Full variable domain (rest looked up from reference TRBV19 and TRBJ2-1): DGGITQSPKYLFRKEGQNVTLSCEQNLNHDAMYWYRQDPGQGLRLIYYSQIVNDFQKGDIAEGYSVSREKKESFPLTVTSAQKNPTAFYLCASSIARSGTTDNEQFFGPGTRLTVL.

This clone was counted a few times. V gene TRBV7-6 combines with J gene TRBJ1-5; D perhaps matches TRBD1 (6 bases). The V gene's germline CDR1 is SGHVS and CDR2 FNYEAQ. This CDR3 has 14 residues. Trimming left V 2 bases short and J 6 bases short, with 11 bases between. In nucleotides, the CDR3 is TGTGCCAGCAGCTTAACAGGGACCGGTCAGCCCCAGCATTTT. Protein: CASSLTGTGQPQHF.

This clone came up a few times. The chain employs TRBV5-1 and TRBJ2-2, with D tentatively TRBD2 (5 bases). Trimming took off 1 base at V and 6 bases at J, with 7 bases between the two ends. The germline CDR1 and CDR2 sequences are SGHRS and YFSETQ. CDR3 length: 13 residues. The CDR3 nucleotides are TGCGCCAGCAGCTTGTTGGGAGCCGGGGAGCTGTTTTTT. Translating gives CASSLLGAGELFF.

This clone occurred a few times. J is TRBJ1-1 and V is TRBV6-5; D unclear. This CDR3 is 15 amino acids long. From germline, CDR1 is MNHEY and CDR2 SVGAGI. V shed 2 bases and J shed 0 bases, with 10 bases lying between them. CDR3 DNA: TGTGCCAGCAGTTACGGAGTGGAGGTGAACACTGAAGCTTTCTTT. This gives the protein CASSYGVEVNTEAFF.

The V gene is TRBV11-3, the J gene TRBJ2-7; D is uncertain. V lost 3 bases and J lost 1, with 10 bases in between. The CDR3 runs 14 residues. Germline V CDR1 and CDR2: SGHNT, YENEEA. CDR3 protein: CASSLLERSYEQYF. The DNA of the CDR3 is TGTGCCAGCAGCTTGCTGGAGCGATCCTACGAGCAGTACTTC.

The chain has TRBV28 and TRBJ1-2, with D perhaps matching TRBD1 (6 bases). This CDR3 is built from 14 residues. Trimming took off 4 bases at V and 7 bases at J, with 16 bases between the two ends. Germline V gives CDR1 MDHEN, CDR2 SYDVKM. The CDR3 protein is CASSSARGDRGYTF. The CDR3 DNA is TGTGCCAGCAGTTCGGCCAGGGGAGACCGTGGCTACACCTTC.